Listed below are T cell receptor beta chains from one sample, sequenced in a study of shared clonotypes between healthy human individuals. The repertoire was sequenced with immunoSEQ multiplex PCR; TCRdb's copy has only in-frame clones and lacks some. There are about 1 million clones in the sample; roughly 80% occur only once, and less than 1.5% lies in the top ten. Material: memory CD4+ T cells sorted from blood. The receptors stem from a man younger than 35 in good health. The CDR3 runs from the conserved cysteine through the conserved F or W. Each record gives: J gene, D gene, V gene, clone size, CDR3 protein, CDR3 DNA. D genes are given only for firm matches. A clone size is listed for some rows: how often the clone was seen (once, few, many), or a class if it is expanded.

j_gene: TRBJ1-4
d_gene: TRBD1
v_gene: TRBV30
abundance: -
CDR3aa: CAWNIGTAINEKLFF
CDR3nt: TGTGCCTGGAATATAGGGACAGCCATTAATGAAAAACTGTTTTTT

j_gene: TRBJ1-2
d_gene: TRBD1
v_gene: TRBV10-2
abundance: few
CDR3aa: CASSEGQGPHYGYTF
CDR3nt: TGCGCCAGCAGTGAGGGACAGGGTCCCCACTATGGCTACACCTTC

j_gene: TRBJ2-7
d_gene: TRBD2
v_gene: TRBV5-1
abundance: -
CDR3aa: CASSSAERGNYEQYF
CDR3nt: TGCGCCAGCAGCTCTGCGGAGCGGGGTAACTACGAGCAGTACTTC

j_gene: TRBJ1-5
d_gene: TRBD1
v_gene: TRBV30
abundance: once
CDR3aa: CAWSVQAGGQPQHF
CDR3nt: TGTGCCTGGAGTGTCCAGGCAGGGGGTCAGCCCCAGCATTTT

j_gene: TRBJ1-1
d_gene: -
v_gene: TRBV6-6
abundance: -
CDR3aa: CASISFFNTEAFF
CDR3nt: TGTGCCAGCATCTCCTTTTTTAACACTGAAGCTTTCTTT

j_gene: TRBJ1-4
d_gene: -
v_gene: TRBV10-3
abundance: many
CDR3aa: CAISSAGWEKLFF
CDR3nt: TGTGCCATCAGTTCAGCAGGTTGGGAAAAACTGTTTTTT

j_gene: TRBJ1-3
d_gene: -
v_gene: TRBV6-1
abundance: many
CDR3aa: CASTPSGNTIYF
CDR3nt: TGTGCCAGCACACCCTCAGGAAACACCATATATTTT

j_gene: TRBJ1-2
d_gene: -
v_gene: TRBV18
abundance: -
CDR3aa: CASSNPYGTYGYTF
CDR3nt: TGTGCCAGCTCAAACCCTTACGGGACCTATGGCTACACCTTC

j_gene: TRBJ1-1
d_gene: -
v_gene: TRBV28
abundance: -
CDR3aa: CASSFGEGPMNTEAFF
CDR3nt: TGTGCCAGCAGTTTCGGCGAGGGCCCAATGAACACTGAAGCTTTCTTT

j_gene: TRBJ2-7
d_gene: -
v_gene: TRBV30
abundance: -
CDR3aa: CAWSPRAPYEQYF
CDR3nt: TGTGCCTGGAGTCCGCGGGCTCCCTACGAGCAGTACTTC

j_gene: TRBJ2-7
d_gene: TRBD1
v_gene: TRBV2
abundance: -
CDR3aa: CASRRQGVYEQYF
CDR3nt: TGTGCCAGCAGGCGACAGGGGGTTTACGAGCAGTACTTC

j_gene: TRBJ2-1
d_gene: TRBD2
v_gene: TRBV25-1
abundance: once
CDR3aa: CASTGLGLAFDEQFF
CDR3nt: TGTGCCAGCACCGGGTTGGGACTAGCCTTCGATGAGCAGTTCTTC

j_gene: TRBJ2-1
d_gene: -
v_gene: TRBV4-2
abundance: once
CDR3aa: CASSQDPATSSYNEQFF
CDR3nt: TGTGCCAGCAGCCAAGATCCGGCTACTAGCTCCTACAATGAGCAGTTCTTC

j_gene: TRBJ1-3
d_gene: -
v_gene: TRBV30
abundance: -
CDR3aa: CAWAGYINGNTIYF
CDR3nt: TGTGCCTGGGCAGGGTACATCAACGGAAACACCATATATTTT

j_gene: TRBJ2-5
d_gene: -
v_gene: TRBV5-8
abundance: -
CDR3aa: CASSRGGGSRETQYF
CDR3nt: TGTGCCAGCAGCCGAGGGGGCGGGAGTCGCGAGACCCAGTACTTC

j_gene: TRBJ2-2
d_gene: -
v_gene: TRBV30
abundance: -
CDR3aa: CAWSPDWVATGELFF
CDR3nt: TGTGCCTGGAGCCCGGATTGGGTGGCCACCGGGGAGCTGTTTTTT

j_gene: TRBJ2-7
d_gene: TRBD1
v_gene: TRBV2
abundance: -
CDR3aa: CASRKGAGNEQYF
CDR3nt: TGTGCCAGCAGGAAGGGGGCTGGAAACGAGCAGTACTTC

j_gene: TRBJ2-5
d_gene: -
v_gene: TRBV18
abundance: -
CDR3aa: CASSRGRQETQYF
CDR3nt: TGTGCCAGCTCACGGGGCCGCCAAGAGACCCAGTACTTC

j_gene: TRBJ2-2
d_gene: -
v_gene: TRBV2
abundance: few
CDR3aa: CASKITGELFF
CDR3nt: TGTGCCAGCAAGATCACCGGGGAGCTGTTTTTT

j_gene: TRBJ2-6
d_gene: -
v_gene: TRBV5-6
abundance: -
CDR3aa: CASSLAGYRANVLTF
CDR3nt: TGTGCCAGCAGCTTGGCCGGCTACAGGGCCAACGTCCTGACTTTC

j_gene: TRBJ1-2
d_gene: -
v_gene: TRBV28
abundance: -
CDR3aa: CASSSYLEQGYGYTF
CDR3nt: TGTGCCAGCAGTTCCTACCTGGAACAGGGCTATGGCTACACCTTC

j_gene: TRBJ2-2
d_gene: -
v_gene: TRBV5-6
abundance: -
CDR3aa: CASSLAAQGGTGELFF
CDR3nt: TGTGCCAGCAGCTTGGCGGCTCAGGGCGGCACCGGGGAGCTGTTTTTT

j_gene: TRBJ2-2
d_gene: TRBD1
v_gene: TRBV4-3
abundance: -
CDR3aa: CASSHSGRGLAGELFF
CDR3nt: TGCGCCAGCAGCCACTCCGGCAGGGGGTTGGCCGGGGAGCTGTTTTTT

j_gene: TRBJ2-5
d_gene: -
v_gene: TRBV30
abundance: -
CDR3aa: CAWSRTDQETQYF
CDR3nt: TGTGCCTGGAGTAGAACAGACCAAGAGACCCAGTACTTC

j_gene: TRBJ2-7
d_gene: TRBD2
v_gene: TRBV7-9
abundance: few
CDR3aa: CASSLLSSGELYF
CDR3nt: TGTGCCAGCAGCTTACTCTCTAGCGGGGAGTTGTACTTC

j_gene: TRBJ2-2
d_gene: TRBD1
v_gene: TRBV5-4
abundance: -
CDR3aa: CASSPGTGLTSGELFF
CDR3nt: TGTGCCAGCAGCCCCGGGACAGGACTTACGTCCGGGGAGCTGTTTTTT

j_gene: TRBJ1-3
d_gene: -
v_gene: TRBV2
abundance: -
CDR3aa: CASSELTANSGNTIYF
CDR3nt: TGTGCCAGCAGTGAACTTACGGCAAACTCTGGAAACACCATATATTTT

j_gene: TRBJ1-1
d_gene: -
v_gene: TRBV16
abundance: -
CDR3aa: CASSQSSLGTEAFF
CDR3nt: TGTGCCAGCAGCCAATCTTCCCTTGGTACTGAAGCTTTCTTT

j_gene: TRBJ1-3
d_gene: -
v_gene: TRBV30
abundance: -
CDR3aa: CAWSGTAGNTIYF
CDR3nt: TGTGCCTGGAGTGGGACAGCTGGAAACACCATATATTTT

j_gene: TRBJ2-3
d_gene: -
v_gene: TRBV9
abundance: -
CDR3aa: CASSGDDQPTDTQYF
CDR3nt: TGTGCCAGCAGCGGGGACGACCAGCCCACAGATACGCAGTATTTT

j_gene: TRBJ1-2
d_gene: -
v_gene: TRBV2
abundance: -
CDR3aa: CARGRGSYGYTF
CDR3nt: TGTGCCCGAGGGAGGGGTAGCTATGGCTACACCTTC

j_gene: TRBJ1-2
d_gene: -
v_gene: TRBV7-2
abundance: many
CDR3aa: CASSPHQAAGGYTF
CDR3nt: TGTGCCAGCAGCCCCCACCAGGCCGCCGGCGGCTACACCTTC

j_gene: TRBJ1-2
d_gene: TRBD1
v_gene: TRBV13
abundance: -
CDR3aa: CASSQAGTAYGYTF
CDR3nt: TGTGCCAGCAGCCAAGCCGGGACAGCCTATGGCTACACCTTC

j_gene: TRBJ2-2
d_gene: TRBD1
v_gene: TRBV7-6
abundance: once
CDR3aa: CASSPGTGGLYYAAGELFF
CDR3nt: TGTGCCAGCAGCCCCGGGACAGGGGGATTGTACTATGCAGCCGGGGAGCTGTTTTTT

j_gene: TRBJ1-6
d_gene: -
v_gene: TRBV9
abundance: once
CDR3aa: CASSPTFTSPLHF
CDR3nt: TGTGCCAGCAGCCCCACATTCACCTCACCCCTCCACTTT

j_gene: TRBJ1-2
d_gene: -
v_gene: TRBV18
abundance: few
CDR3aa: CASSPPGGRKGYTF
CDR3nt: TGTGCCAGCTCACCACCGGGCGGTAGAAAGGGCTACACCTTC

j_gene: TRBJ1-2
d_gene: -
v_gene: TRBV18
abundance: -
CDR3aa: CASSPQQGDYTF
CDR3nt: TGTGCCAGCTCACCACAACAGGGAGACTACACCTTC

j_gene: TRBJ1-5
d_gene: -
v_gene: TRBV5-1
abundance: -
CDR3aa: CASAADSNQPQHF
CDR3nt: TGCGCCAGCGCGGCAGATAGCAATCAGCCCCAGCATTTT

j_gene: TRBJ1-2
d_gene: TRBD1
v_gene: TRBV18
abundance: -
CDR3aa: CASSLTGRYTF
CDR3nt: TGTGCCAGCTCACTGACAGGGCGCTACACCTTC

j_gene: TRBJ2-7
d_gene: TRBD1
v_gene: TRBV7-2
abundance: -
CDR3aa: CASSQAGTEGYEQYF
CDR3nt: TGTGCCAGCAGCCAGGCCGGGACAGAGGGCTACGAGCAGTACTTC

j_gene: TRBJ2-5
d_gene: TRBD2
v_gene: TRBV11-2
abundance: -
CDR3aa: CASGQREQETQYF
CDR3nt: TGTGCCAGCGGGCAGCGGGAACAAGAGACCCAGTACTTC

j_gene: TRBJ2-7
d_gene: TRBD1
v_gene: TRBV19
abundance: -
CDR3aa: CASSKDHQTGGNLEQYF
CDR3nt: TGTGCCAGTAGTAAGGATCATCAGACAGGGGGAAACCTCGAGCAGTACTTC

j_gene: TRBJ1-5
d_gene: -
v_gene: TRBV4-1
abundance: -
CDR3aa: CASSQVEAAHQPQHF
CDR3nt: TGCGCCAGCAGCCAAGTCGAGGCAGCTCATCAGCCCCAGCATTTT

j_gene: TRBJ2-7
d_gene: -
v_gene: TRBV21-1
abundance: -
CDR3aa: CASSLRTSGTAPELYEQYF
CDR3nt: TGTGCCAGCAGCCTTCGGACTAGCGGGACGGCCCCCGAACTTTACGAGCAGTACTTC

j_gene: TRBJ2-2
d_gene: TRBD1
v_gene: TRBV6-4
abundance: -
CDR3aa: CASSRTGHTGELFF
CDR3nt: TGTGCCAGCTCCCGGACAGGGCACACCGGGGAGCTGTTTTTT

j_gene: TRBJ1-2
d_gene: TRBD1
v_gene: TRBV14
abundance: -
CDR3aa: CASSQDGRGQGWRGYTF
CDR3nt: TGTGCCAGCAGCCAAGATGGGAGGGGACAGGGCTGGAGAGGCTACACCTTC

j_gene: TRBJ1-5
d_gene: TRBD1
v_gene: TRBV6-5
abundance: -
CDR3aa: CASSYSSGGQPQHF
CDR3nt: TGTGCCAGCAGTTACTCTTCAGGGGGTCAGCCCCAGCATTTT

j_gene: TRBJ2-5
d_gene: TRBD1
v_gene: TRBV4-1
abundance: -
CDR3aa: CASSQDRPGGYQETQYF
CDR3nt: TGCGCCAGCAGCCAAGATAGGCCAGGGGGCTACCAAGAGACCCAGTACTTC

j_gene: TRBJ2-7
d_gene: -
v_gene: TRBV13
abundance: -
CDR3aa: CASSPPGGASSYEQYF
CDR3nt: TGTGCCAGCAGCCCTCCCGGCGGGGCTAGCTCCTACGAGCAGTACTTC

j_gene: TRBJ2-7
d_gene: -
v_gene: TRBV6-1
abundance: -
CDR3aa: CASVLGAGMGEQYF
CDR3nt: TGTGCCAGTGTGTTGGGGGCGGGGATGGGCGAGCAGTACTTC

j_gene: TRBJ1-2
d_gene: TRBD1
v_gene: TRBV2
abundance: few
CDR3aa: CASSRTGYNYGYTF
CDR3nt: TGTGCCAGCAGCCGGACAGGGTATAACTATGGCTACACCTTC

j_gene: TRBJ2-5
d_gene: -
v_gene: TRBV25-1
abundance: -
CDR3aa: CASSELNREETQYF
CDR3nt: TGTGCCAGCAGTGAATTGAACCGGGAAGAGACCCAGTACTTC

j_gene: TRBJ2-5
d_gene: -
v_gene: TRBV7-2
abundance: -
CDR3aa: CASSDSPQTQYF
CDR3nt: TGTGCCAGCAGCGATAGTCCCCAGACCCAGTACTTC

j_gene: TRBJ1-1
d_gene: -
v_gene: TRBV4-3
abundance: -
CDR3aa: CASSQDPSGGSMNTEAFF
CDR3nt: TGCGCCAGCAGCCAAGACCCGTCGGGGGGCAGCATGAACACTGAAGCTTTCTTT

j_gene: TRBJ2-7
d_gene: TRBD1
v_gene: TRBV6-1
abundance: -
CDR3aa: CASRQGAGGPYEQYF
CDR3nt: TGTGCCAGCAGACAGGGGGCAGGGGGGCCCTACGAGCAGTACTTC

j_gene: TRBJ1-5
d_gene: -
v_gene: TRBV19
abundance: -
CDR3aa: CASSPPLGREGQPQHF
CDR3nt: TGTGCCAGTAGTCCCCCGTTGGGGCGTGAAGGACAGCCCCAGCATTTT

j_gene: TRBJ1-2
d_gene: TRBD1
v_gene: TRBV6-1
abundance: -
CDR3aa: CASSDARGGSNYGYTF
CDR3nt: TGTGCCAGCAGTGATGCCCGAGGGGGCAGTAACTATGGCTACACCTTC